Each of the 22 T cell receptor beta chains below was sequenced from the same sample in a study of regulatory T cells in long-lasting Graves disease. Libraries of TCR beta came from iRepertoire HTBI primers plus Arm-PCR of CDR3 regions. TCRdb itself ran the multiplex PCR reads through MiXCR, one entry per CDR3 protein. There are under 450,000 distinct CDR3 sequences in the sample; about 17% occur only once, and roughly a fifth lies in the top ten. Noted time point: newly diagnosed GD, antithyroid drugs for less than 3 months. The TCR library used RNA extracted from PBMCs. A further study also used this sample, focusing on T cells in Graves' hyperthyroidism and ophthalmopathy.

Sequenced here: peripheral blood mononuclear cells (PBMCs), sampled at new diagnosis, from a patient treated with antithyroid drugs. These receptors were obtained from a woman aged 18-30 years with Graves disease.

About this clonotype: A much more abundant neighbour one base away suggests this may be a read error. The CDR3 DNA sequence: TGTGGCAGCTCACCACCAAGCGGTGGGTGGGAGCAGTTCTTC. The encoded protein is CGSSPPSGGWEQFF. The rearrangement uses TRBV18 and TRBJ2-1, with D maybe TRBD2 (5 bases). This CDR3 has 14 residues. The germline V gene encodes CDR1 KGHSH and CDR2 LQKENI.

CDR3 sequence (DNA): TGTGCCAGTAGTTTCCGGGCGCAGGCGTACGAGCAGTACTTC. As protein: CASSFRAQAYEQYF. The gene calls are TRBV19 and TRBJ2-7; D ambiguous. The germline V gene has CDR1 LNHDA and CDR2 SQIVND (reference sequence). The CDR3 has 14 amino acids. Trimming shortened V by 5 bases and J by 4 bases, and 15 bases separated the two germline ends.

As for this clonotype: A much larger clone differs from this one at a single base, so this may be a read error. The chain links TRBV18 to TRBJ2-5; 9 bases map to TRBD1. The germline V gene encodes CDR1 KGHSH and CDR2 LQKENI. The CDR3 has 16 amino acids. CDR3: CASSLAQGATQETQDF. CDR3 coding DNA: TGTGCCAGCTCACTCGCACAGGGGGCGACCCAAGAGACCCAGGACTTC.

This clonotype has at least ten counts. The chain joins TRBV20-1 to TRBJ1-1; no firm D call. The germline V and J ends were trimmed by 6 bases and 11 bases, with 19 bases remaining between them. CDR1 and CDR2 from the germline V gene are DFQATT and SNEGSKA (reference sequence). This CDR3 has 12 residues. As DNA, the CDR3 is TGCAGTGCCATTGAGCCCCGGCGGTACGCTTTCTTT. It translates to CSAIEPRRYAFF.

This chain uses TRBV19 with TRBJ2-7; 7 nucleotides agree with TRBD1. This CDR3 comprises 14 residues. With 3 bases clipped from V and 3 bases from J, the junction kept 5 bases outside the gene matches. Germline lookup yields CDR1 LNHDA and CDR2 SQIVND (reference sequence). DNA for the CDR3: TGTGCCAGTAGTATGAGGGACAGCAACTACGAGCAGTACTTC. Residues: CASSMRDSNYEQYF.

The sample holds many counts of this clonotype. The J gene is TRBJ1-1, the V gene TRBV28; 7 bases agree with TRBD1. Germline V gene lookup returns CDR1 MDHEN and CDR2 SYDVKM. The CDR3 is 16 amino acids. The trim removed 3 bases at V and 8 bases at J, leaving 15 bases unmatched. The CDR3 loop reads CASSFTRQGILLEAFF. CDR3 bases: TGTGCCAGCAGTTTTACCCGACAGGGAATTTTGCTGGAAGCTTTCTTT.

There are many counts of this clonotype. This sequence joins TRBV28 and TRBJ1-1, with TRBD1 matching 8 bases. Losses at the gene ends were 5 bases for V and 9 bases for J; bases not matched to a gene: 11. CDR1 and CDR2 from the germline V gene are MDHEN and SYDVKM. The CDR3 contains 14 residues. CDR3 bases: TGTGCCAGCAGTGGGGGGGCAGGGGGCGAAAAAGCTTTCTTT. Translating it yields CASSGGAGGEKAFF.

This clonotype was seen repeatedly, ten times or more. The chain couples TRBV20-1 to TRBJ2-7; TRBD2 aligns across 10 bases. This CDR3 spans 16 amino acids. CDR1 is DFQATT, CDR2 SNEGSKA, per germline (reference sequence). V lost 0 bases to trimming and J lost 7 bases; unmatched junction nucleotides: 12. CDR3 nucleotide sequence: TGCAGTGCTAGAGACCCAAGGACTAGCGGAACCTTGGAGCAGTACTTC. Its protein is CSARDPRTSGTLEQYF.

The genes are TRBV5-6 and TRBJ2-4; 9 nucleotides line up with TRBD2. This CDR3 has 16 amino acids. The V gene end was trimmed by 3 bases and the J gene end by 7 bases; junction bases not matched to a gene: 11. Germline CDR1 reads SGHDT; CDR2 reads YYEEEE. As DNA, the CDR3 is TGTGCCAGCAGCTATAGCGGGGGCCTTGGCCGGAACATTCAGTACTTC. Its protein product is CASSYSGGLGRNIQYF.

This clonotype was observed at least ten times. CDR3 residues: CASSLASVEQFF. CDR3 bases: TGTGCCAGCAGTTTGGCCTCCGTTGAGCAGTTCTTC. The chain carries TRBV28 and TRBJ2-1; D remains unclear. The V and J ends lost 3 bases and 9 bases respectively, with 9 bases between them. The CDR3 extends over 12 amino acids. CDR1 is MDHEN, CDR2 SYDVKM, per germline. Combining the CDR3 with reference TRBV28 and TRBJ2-1 gives the whole variable domain DVKVTQSSRYLVKRTGEKVFLECVQDMDHENMFWYRQDPGLGLRLIYFSYDVKMKEKGDIPEGYSVSREKKERFSLILESASTNQTSMYLCASSLASVEQFFGPGTRLTVL.

This clonotype was seen ten or more times. This chain uses TRBV20-1 with TRBJ2-1, with D unclear. Germline V lookup: CDR1 DFQATT, CDR2 SNEGSKA (reference sequence). The CDR3 is 12 amino acids. V lost 4 bases and J 8 bases, leaving 12 bases between the germline ends. CDR3 protein: CSATPSNYEQFF. The CDR3, as DNA: TGCAGTGCTACACCCAGCAATTATGAGCAGTTCTTC.

This clonotype appeared many times. This chain joins TRBV6-1 and TRBJ1-2, with D possibly TRBD1 on 5 matching bases. This CDR3 has 19 amino acids. Trimming removed 1 base from V and 2 bases from J, with 23 bases in between. Looked up from germline, CDR1 is MNHNS and CDR2 is SASEGT. CDR3 nucleotides: TGTGCCAGCAGTGAAGGGGCGTGGGGGTTGCGGGGCGTCAACTATGGCTACACCTTC. Residues: CASSEGAWGLRGVNYGYTF.

This chain connects TRBV27 to TRBJ2-6; D is unclear. V lost 4 bases, J lost 4 bases, and 5 bases lay in between. Germline CDR1 MNHEY, CDR2 SMNVEV (reference sequence). This CDR3 comprises 13 residues. The CDR3 protein is CASSSTGANVLTF. Here the CDR3 DNA reads TGTGCCAGCAGTTCTACCGGGGCCAACGTCCTGACTTTC.

The rearrangement uses TRBV20-1 and TRBJ1-4, with unresolved D. The V gene's germline CDR1 is DFQATT and CDR2 SNEGSKA (reference sequence). This CDR3 spans 11 amino acids. With 3 bases removed from V and 8 bases from J, the gap between germline ends came to 7 bases. The CDR3 coding sequence is TGCAGTGCTAGTTTAGGCGAAAAACTGTTTTTT. It encodes CSASLGEKLFF.

This clonotype was counted ten times or more. The V and J genes are TRBV5-1 and TRBJ1-1; D gene ambiguous. CDR3 length: 14 residues. Deletions cut 4 bases from V and 7 bases from J, with 17 bases between. CDR1 and CDR2 from the germline V gene are SGHRS and YFSETQ. The CDR3 nucleotides read TGCGCCAGCAGCCTCATGATTCGAGCTGGTGAAGCTTTCTTT. Translation: CASSLMIRAGEAFF. Variable domain in full (rest from reference TRBV5-1 and TRBJ1-1): KAGVTQTPRYLIKTRGQQVTLSCSPISGHRSVSWYQQTPGQGLQFLFEYFSETQRNKGNFPGRFSGRQFSNSRSEMNVSTLELGDSALYLCASSLMIRAGEAFFGQGTRLTVV.

The table lists this clonotype with a few counts. This chain uses TRBV6-2 or TRBV6-3 with TRBJ2-1; TRBD1 matches 8 bases. The CDR3 is made up of 15 amino acids. Germline trimming cut 5 bases from V and 8 bases from J; bases unmatched to any gene: 11. CDR1 is MNHEY and CDR2 is SVGEGT in the germline V gene. CDR3 in amino acids: CASSDPRQGYDEQFF. CDR3 coding DNA: TGTGCCAGCAGTGACCCGCGACAGGGGTACGATGAGCAGTTCTTC.

This clonotype was seen at least ten times. This chain links TRBV5-1 with TRBJ2-3, with a tentative D call TRBD2 (7 bases). From germline, CDR1 is SGHRS and CDR2 YFSETQ. The CDR3 extends over 15 amino acids. Trimming cost V 7 bases and J 0 bases, with 15 bases left between them. The CDR3 DNA reads as TGCGCCAGCTGCGGGGGCGCAACTAGCACAGATACGCAGTATTTT. It codes for CASCGGATSTDTQYF.

Many counts were recorded for this clonotype. J is TRBJ2-5 and V is TRBV5-1; D unclear. The V gene's germline CDR1 is SGHRS and CDR2 YFSETQ. V was shortened by 4 bases and J by 2 bases, with 6 bases between the two germline ends. This CDR3 region has 12 residues. In DNA form, the CDR3 reads TGCGCCAGCAGCCGTACTCAAGAGACCCAGTACTTC. Its translation is CASSRTQETQYF.

The chain joins TRBV27 to TRBJ2-3; 13 bases match TRBD2. The CDR3 totals 19 residues. CDR1 and CDR2 (germline): MNHEY, SMNVEV (reference sequence). The V segment lost 5 bases and the J segment 4 bases; nucleotides outside the gene matches: 15. CDR3 region: CASSISGTSGVSWPDTQYF. Written as DNA, the CDR3 is TGTGCCAGCAGTATCTCCGGGACTAGCGGGGTCTCATGGCCAGATACGCAGTATTTT.

Only a few counts were recorded for this clonotype. The chain has TRBV20-1 and TRBJ1-2; D is ambiguous. Germline-derived CDR1 and CDR2 are DFQATT and SNEGSKA (reference sequence). Trimming took 4 bases from V and 8 from J, leaving 20 bases between them. The CDR3 runs 14 residues. As DNA, the CDR3 is TGCAGTGCTAAAATCAACGAGGGCTCCTGGGGCTACACCTTC. Translated: CSAKINEGSWGYTF.

The DNA of the CDR3 is TGTGCCAGCAGCGTAGCGGGGAGCACCGGGGAGCTGTTTTTT. Residues: CASSVAGSTGELFF. V and J are TRBV9 and TRBJ2-2; the D gene is possibly TRBD2 (5 bases). The CDR3 consists of 14 residues. The germline V and J ends were trimmed by 0 bases and 4 bases, with 7 bases remaining between them. The germline V gene encodes CDR1 SGDLS and CDR2 YYNGEE.

The genes are TRBV20-1 and TRBJ2-1; 12 nucleotides match TRBD2. CDR1 is DFQATT, CDR2 SNEGSKA, per germline (reference sequence). The CDR3 runs to 15 residues. Trimming cost V 5 bases and J 4 bases; bases outside gene matches: 6. The DNA for the CDR3 is TGCAGTGCTGCTAGCGGGGGGGCCCCATACAATGAGCAGTTCTTC. This gives the protein CSAASGGAPYNEQFF.